This T cell receptor beta chain was retrieved from a study of blood T cell repertoires in COVID-19. The wider study: Some COVID-19 samples were acute and others convalescent; all came from the United States, Italy and Spain.

Trimming removed 4 bases at V and 2 bases at J, with 12 bases between. This CDR3 has 14 residues. Germline loops: CDR1 GTSNPN, CDR2 SVGIG (reference sequence). TCRdb keeps only in-frame clones here, not all; method: immunoSEQ multiplex PCR. Among tens of thousands of clones listed, around 89% were seen once. The chain is built from TRBV30 and TRBJ1-5; a possible D gene is TRBD1 (5 bases). Sequenced input: peripheral blood. The clonotype was recovered from a man aged 50 or older with COVID-19, enrolled during active disease. The CDR3: CAWTRGNGNQPQHF. The CDR3 DNA is TGTGCCTGGACTAGGGGTAATGGCAATCAGCCCCAGCATTTT.